This T cell receptor (beta chain) was retrieved from a study of cytomegalovirus exposure and HLA in healthy donors. Primers for the PCR totalled 60 Vbeta and 13 Jbeta. Sequencing was performed with immunoSEQ multiplex PCR; in TCRdb, only in-frame clones are kept and a portion is missing. The table shows under 130,000 clones, with approximately 69% occurring only once. As regards this clone: Antigen: not known.

Regarding the study as a whole: An analysis that was carried out later associated 15,000 to 20,000 TCR beta sequences with HLA alleles at 0.05 false discovery rate. Cytomegalovirus status was reportedly diagnosed by the classifier with high specificity and sensitivity. Cytomegalovirus association was listed for 150 or so TCR beta chains. The CMV antigen specificity of a few CMV-associated chains was confirmed through in vitro analysis.

The CDR3 contains 15 residues. V lost 8 bases and J 1 base, leaving 18 bases between the germline ends. The germline V gene has CDR1 MNHEY and CDR2 SVGAGI. J is TRBJ2-7 and V is TRBV6-5; maybe TRBD1 (6 bases). The TCR comes from a man aged 25 to 40 in good health and CMV-seronegative. The sample was PBMCs. The CDR3 DNA reads TGTGCCAGCCCCCCACAGGGCCAGGGGTCCTACGAGCAGTACTTC. The encoded protein is CASPPQGQGSYEQYF.